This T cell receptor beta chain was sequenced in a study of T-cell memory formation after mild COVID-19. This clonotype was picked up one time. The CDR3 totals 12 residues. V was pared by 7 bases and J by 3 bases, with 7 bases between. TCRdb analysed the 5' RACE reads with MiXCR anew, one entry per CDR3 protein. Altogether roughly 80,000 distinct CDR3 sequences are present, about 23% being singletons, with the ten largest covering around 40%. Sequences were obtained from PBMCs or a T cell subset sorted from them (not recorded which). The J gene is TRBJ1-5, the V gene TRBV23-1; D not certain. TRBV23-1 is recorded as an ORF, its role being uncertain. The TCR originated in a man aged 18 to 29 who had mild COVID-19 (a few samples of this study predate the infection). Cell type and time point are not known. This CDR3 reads CASTRSNQPQHF. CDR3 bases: TGCGCCAGCACCCGATCCAATCAGCCCCAGCATTTT.